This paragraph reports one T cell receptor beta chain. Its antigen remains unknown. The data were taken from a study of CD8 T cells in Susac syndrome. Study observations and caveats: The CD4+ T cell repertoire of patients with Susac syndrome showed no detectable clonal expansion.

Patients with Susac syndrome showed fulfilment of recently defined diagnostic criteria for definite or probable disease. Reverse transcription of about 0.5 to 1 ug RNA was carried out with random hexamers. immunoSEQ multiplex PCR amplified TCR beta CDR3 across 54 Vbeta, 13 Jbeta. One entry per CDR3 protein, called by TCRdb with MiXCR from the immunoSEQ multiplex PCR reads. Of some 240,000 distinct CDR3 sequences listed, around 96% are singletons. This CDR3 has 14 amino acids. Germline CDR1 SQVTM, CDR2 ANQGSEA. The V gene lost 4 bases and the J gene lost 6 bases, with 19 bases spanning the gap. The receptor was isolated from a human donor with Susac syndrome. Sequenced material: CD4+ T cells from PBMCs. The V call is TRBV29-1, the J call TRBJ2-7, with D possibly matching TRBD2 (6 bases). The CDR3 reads CSVVGTHRRGEQYF. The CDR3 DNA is TGCAGCGTTGTTGGGACTCACCGTCGGGGCGAGCAGTACTTC.